Shown below are 25 T cell receptor beta chains from a single sample sequenced in a study of shared T cell receptors in the human thymus. Some clones are missing from TCRdb's copy, which holds only in-frame ones; the method was immunoSEQ multiplex PCR. In the table there are about 380,000 clones, 95% of which are singletons. The specimen was thymocytes. These receptors originate from a human donor.

The V and J genes are TRBV23-1 and TRBJ1-4; TRBD1 matches 11 bases. TRBV23-1 is an open reading frame whose function is uncertain. The CDR3 totals 17 residues. Trimming at V came to 7 bases and at J to 5 bases, leaving 12 bases not matched to a gene. This CDR3 reads CASTPGGGTGGNEKLFF. The CDR3 nucleotides are TGCGCCAGCACCCCAGGGGGAGGGACAGGGGGGAATGAAAAACTGTTTTTT.

The chain couples TRBV4-1 to TRBJ2-7; D perhaps matches TRBD2 (6 bases). This CDR3 region has 15 residues. V was shortened by 3 bases and J by 4 bases, with 16 bases between the two germline ends. Germline V gene data show CDR1 as MGHRA and CDR2 as YSYEKL. The CDR3: CASSQGPAGPYEQYF. The CDR3 coding sequence is TGCGCCAGCAGCCAGGGTCCCGCGGGGCCTTACGAGCAGTACTTC.

V and J are TRBV27 and TRBJ1-2, with TRBD1 as a possible D gene (6 bases). Germline-derived CDR1 and CDR2 are MNHEY and SMNVEV (reference sequence). CDR3 length equals 13 residues. V gave up 3 bases and J gave up 8 bases, with 13 bases separating them. The CDR3 is CASSFSGGGGYTF. In nucleotides, the CDR3 is TGTGCCAGCAGTTTTTCGGGGGGCGGGGGCTACACCTTC.

This clone has a single count. The J gene is TRBJ2-2, the V gene TRBV28, with 10 nucleotides matching TRBD2. Germline V gene lookup returns CDR1 MDHEN and CDR2 SYDVKM. The V and J ends lost 6 bases and 1 base, in that order; junction bases with no gene match: 11. This CDR3 contains 18 residues. In DNA, the CDR3 is TGTGCCAGCAGCCCCGCCGGGACTAGCGAATGGAACACCGGGGAGCTGTTTTTT. Its translation: CASSPAGTSEWNTGELFF.

This clone was observed a handful of times. V is TRBV6-1 and J is TRBJ1-2, with a weak D call TRBD1 (5 bases). Germline CDR1 is MNHNS and CDR2 is SASEGT. Trimming took off 2 bases at V and 2 bases at J, with 12 bases between the two ends. CDR3 size: 15 residues. Here the CDR3 reads CASSEPRDWNYGYTF. Here the CDR3 DNA reads TGTGCCAGCAGTGAACCCCGGGACTGGAACTATGGCTACACCTTC.

V usage is TRBV19 and J usage is TRBJ1-5; D is undetermined. Germline CDR1 and CDR2: LNHDA and SQIVND (reference sequence). Deletions cut 9 bases from V and 1 base from J, with 16 bases between. CDR3 length equals 15 residues. In DNA, the CDR3 is TGTGCCAGCCGAGAGGGTGGGGTAAGCAATCAGCCCCAGCATTTT. Protein sequence: CASREGGVSNQPQHF.

The rearrangement uses TRBV9 and TRBJ2-1; a weak D match, TRBD2 (5 bases). The CDR3 totals 15 residues. Germline loops: CDR1 SGDLS, CDR2 YYNGEE. The germline V and J ends were trimmed by 3 bases and 9 bases, with 19 bases remaining between them. The CDR3 sequence: CASSGAGVRGGEQFF. The CDR3 nucleotides are TGTGCCAGCAGCGGCGCCGGGGTCCGAGGAGGTGAGCAGTTCTTC.

The chain employs TRBV28 and TRBJ1-2; D not resolved. This CDR3 contains 13 residues. The germline V and J ends were trimmed by 2 bases and 0 bases, with 4 bases remaining between them. The germline gives CDR1 MDHEN, CDR2 SYDVKM. CDR3 DNA sequence: TGTGCCAGCAGTTTAGCAGCTAACTATGGCTACACCTTC. The encoded protein is CASSLAANYGYTF.

The chain uses TRBV18 and TRBJ1-2; D is possibly TRBD1 (5 bases). CDR1 and CDR2 (germline): KGHSH, LQKENI. The CDR3 totals 16 residues. The V end was cut by 5 bases, the J end by 4 bases, with 20 bases between. This chain's CDR3 is CASSWRDDSQTYGYTF. The CDR3, as DNA: TGTGCCAGCTCATGGAGGGACGACTCACAAACCTATGGCTACACCTTC. Complete variable domain (other parts from reference TRBV18 and TRBJ1-2): NAGVMQNPRHLVRRRGQEARLRCSPMKGHSHVYWYRQLPEEGLKFMVYLQKENIIDESGMPKERFSAEFPKEGPSILRIQQVVRGDSAAYFCASSWRDDSQTYGYTFGSGTRLTVV.

The chain combines TRBV4-3 with TRBJ2-5, with D tentatively TRBD1 (6 bases). Germline V lookup: CDR1 LGHNA, CDR2 YSLEER. Trimming took off 2 bases at V and 11 bases at J, with 21 bases between the two ends. The CDR3 extends over 15 amino acids. The CDR3 DNA sequence: TGCGCCAGCAGCCAATCAACCGGGACACACGCAGAGCAGTACTTC. It translates to CASSQSTGTHAEQYF.

V and J are TRBV7-2 and TRBJ1-1; 8 positions agree with TRBD1. The CDR3 runs to 18 residues. After removal of 3 bases from V and 0 bases from J, the junction contained 12 bases not matched to a gene. Germline V gene sequence: CDR1 SGHTA, CDR2 FQGNSA. The CDR3 DNA sequence: TGTGCCAGCAGCTTTCTGCAGGGGGCAGTCGACGTGAACACTGAAGCTTTCTTT. It specifies CASSFLQGAVDVNTEAFF.

The CDR3 coding sequence is TGTGCCAGCAGGGAGAAAGACAGGGCGGACGAGCAGTACTTC. This translates into CASREKDRADEQYF. The chain recombines TRBV28 with TRBJ2-7; 7 bases are shared with TRBD1. The CDR3 totals 14 residues. Germline V CDR1 and CDR2: MDHEN, SYDVKM. V dropped 6 bases and J dropped 5; count of bases not matched to a gene: 10.

V and J are TRBV4-1 and TRBJ2-4; TRBD2 aligns across 7 bases. The CDR3 is made up of 21 amino acids. V lost 4 bases to trimming and J lost 0 bases; unmatched junction nucleotides: 21. CDR1 is MGHRA and CDR2 is YSYEKL in the germline V gene. The CDR3 bases are TGCGCCAGCAGCCCACCGGCCTGCGGGGGACGTCCCCCCCTAGCCAAAAACATTCAGTACTTC. Protein: CASSPPACGGRPPLAKNIQYF.

V usage is TRBV19 and J usage is TRBJ2-7; tentatively, D is TRBD2 (6 bases). Germline V gene lookup returns CDR1 LNHDA and CDR2 SQIVND (reference sequence). Deletions cut 4 bases from V and 5 bases from J, with 12 bases between. The CDR3 extends over 13 amino acids. The CDR3 nucleotides are TGTGCCAGTAGTAAGCGGGTATACAACGAGCAGTACTTC. It is translated as CASSKRVYNEQYF.

This chain uses TRBV10-2 with TRBJ2-2; D is unresolved. The CDR3 length is 11 residues. Per germline, CDR1 WSHSY and CDR2 SAAADI. V lost 8 bases and J 2 bases, leaving 3 bases between the germline ends. CDR3 in amino acids: CASGNTGELFF. The DNA for the CDR3 is TGCGCCAGCGGAAACACCGGGGAGCTGTTTTTT.

This rearrangement joins TRBV7-6 to TRBJ2-1, with D unclear. Trimming removed 4 bases at V and 5 bases at J, with 9 bases between. The CDR3 sequence is 13 residues long. The germline gives CDR1 SGHVS, CDR2 FNYEAQ. CDR3 sequence reads: CASSSRLHNEQFF. In DNA, the CDR3 is TGTGCCAGCAGCTCTAGACTGCACAATGAGCAGTTCTTC.

The rearrangement joins TRBV7-9 to TRBJ1-2; D is uncertain. Germline V lookup: CDR1 SEHNR, CDR2 FQNEAQ (reference sequence). This CDR3 spans 14 amino acids. Trimming removed 1 base from V and 0 bases from J, with 6 bases in between. CDR3 sequence: CASSLGGANYGYTF. The CDR3 DNA follows: TGTGCCAGCAGCTTAGGGGGAGCTAACTATGGCTACACCTTC.

This rearrangement joins TRBV9 to TRBJ2-2; D remains ambiguous. The CDR3 has 11 amino acids. The V gene's germline CDR1 is SGDLS and CDR2 YYNGEE. V lost 4 bases, J lost 3 bases, and 1 base lay in between. Here the CDR3 reads CASSYTGELFF. Here the CDR3 DNA reads TGTGCCAGCAGCTACACCGGGGAGCTGTTTTTT.

The chain links TRBV27 to TRBJ2-3; 7 positions agree with TRBD2. This CDR3 is 16 amino acids long. After removal of 4 bases from V and 12 bases from J, the junction contained 19 bases not matched to a gene. Per germline, CDR1 MNHEY and CDR2 SMNVEV (reference sequence). CDR3 DNA: TGTGCCAGCAGTTCGAACCCCACCTGGGAGGGAGCGGGCCAGTATTTT. Amino acid sequence: CASSSNPTWEGAGQYF.

A word on this clone: One end of the junction does not line up with germline, which may come from a read error. CDR3 loop: CASREGQESYGYTF. CDR3 coding DNA: TGTGCCAGCAGGGAAGGACAGGAAAGCTATGGCTACACCTTC. The chain links TRBV6-1 to TRBJ1-2; 7 bases are a match to TRBD1. In germline, CDR1 is MNHNS, CDR2 SASEGT. The CDR3 consists of 14 residues.

The chain recombines TRBV28 with TRBJ1-2; a possible D gene is TRBD1 (5 bases). Germline CDR1 and CDR2: MDHEN and SYDVKM. This CDR3 is built from 19 residues. Trimming removed 1 base from V and 9 bases from J, with 30 bases in between. This CDR3 reads CASSLYTGLGLIPTSRYTF. CDR3 in DNA: TGTGCCAGCAGTTTATACACGGGGCTCGGGCTCATACCGACGTCACGCTACACCTTC.

The chain carries TRBV20-1 and TRBJ1-1; the D is unclear. CDR3 length equals 11 residues. Germline-derived CDR1 and CDR2 are DFQATT and SNEGSKA (reference sequence). Deletions cut 4 bases from V and 8 bases from J, with 11 bases between. CDR3 bases: TGCAGTGCTACCTACTCCATGGAAGCTTTCTTT. Its protein is CSATYSMEAFF.

The chain joins TRBV7-9 to TRBJ2-4; no definite D call. The germline V and J ends were trimmed by 5 bases and 1 base, with 12 bases remaining between them. The CDR3 loop spans 15 amino acids. The V gene's germline CDR1 is SEHNR and CDR2 FQNEAQ (reference sequence). The CDR3 bases are TGTGCCAGCAGCCTGATGAAGACGGCCAAAAACATTCAGTACTTC. Amino acids: CASSLMKTAKNIQYF.

The chain carries TRBV28 and TRBJ2-7; 9 bases line up with TRBD1. This CDR3 comprises 13 residues. V dropped 8 bases and J dropped 2; count of bases not matched to a gene: 4. CDR1 MDHEN and CDR2 SYDVKM come from the germline V gene. DNA for the CDR3: TGTGCCAGCCGCCGGGACAGGGCCTACGAGCAGTACTTC. Translation gives CASRRDRAYEQYF.

CDR3 DNA: TGTGCCAGCTCACCGAAGGACAGGGAAGCTTTCTTT. It encodes CASSPKDREAFF. The rearrangement joins TRBV18 to TRBJ1-1, with 7 bases lining up with TRBD1. The CDR3 is 12 amino acids. J lost 8 bases, V lost 3 bases, and 3 bases had no gene match. The germline V gene has CDR1 KGHSH and CDR2 LQKENI.